Listed here are 24 T cell receptor beta chains from one sample, sequenced in a study of cytomegalovirus exposure and HLA in healthy donors. The PCR was carried out with 60 Vbeta primers and 13 Jbeta primers. Some clones are missing from TCRdb's copy, which holds only in-frame ones; the method was immunoSEQ multiplex PCR. This sample yields under 80,000 clones, of which about 81% are seen a single time; 4.5% to 6% belongs to the top ten. The specimen was PBMCs. These receptor sequences come from a woman in her 30s in good health and CMV-seronegative.

The chain recombines TRBV5-1 with TRBJ2-1; no firm D call. Trimming removed 2 bases at V and 6 bases at J, with 15 bases between. The CDR3 runs 15 residues. From germline, CDR1 is SGHRS and CDR2 YFSETQ. CDR3 DNA sequence: TGCGCCAGCAGCTTCTCCCAGGAAATTATCAATGAGCAGTTCTTC. Protein: CASSFSQEIINEQFF. The full variable domain, with the rest looked up from reference TRBV5-1 and TRBJ2-1, is KAGVTQTPRYLIKTRGQQVTLSCSPISGHRSVSWYQQTPGQGLQFLFEYFSETQRNKGNFPGRFSGRQFSNSRSEMNVSTLELGDSALYLCASSFSQEIINEQFFGPGTRLTVL.

The chain has TRBV15 and TRBJ2-3; 8 bases align to TRBD2. Germline assignment: CDR1 LNHNV and CDR2 YYDKDF (reference sequence). After removal of 0 bases from V and 2 bases from J, the junction contained 4 bases not matched to a gene. The CDR3 loop spans 16 amino acids. The CDR3 nucleotides are TGTGCCACCAGCAGAGAGACTAGCGAAGACACAGATACGCAGTATTTT. Its translation is CATSRETSEDTDTQYF. Full variable domain (outside the CDR3, taken from reference TRBV15 and TRBJ2-3): DAMVIQNPRYQVTQFGKPVTLSCSQTLNHNVMYWYQQKSSQAPKLLFHYYDKDFNNEADTPDNFQSRRPNTSFCFLDIRSPGLGDTAMYLCATSRETSEDTDTQYFGPGTRLTVL.

The rearrangement links TRBV30 to TRBJ2-1; 7 bases map to TRBD2. Germline assignment: CDR1 GTSNPN and CDR2 SVGIG (reference sequence). Trimming cost V 0 bases and J 5 bases; bases outside gene matches: 7. This CDR3 is 15 amino acids long. In DNA form, the CDR3 reads TGTGCCTGGAGTGTAAGTACTAGCGATAACAATGAGCAGTTCTTC. Protein: CAWSVSTSDNNEQFF.

The sample holds one count of this clone. The rearrangement links TRBV6-5 to TRBJ2-7; TRBD1 agrees at 7 bases. Per the germline V gene, CDR1 is MNHEY and CDR2 is SVGAGI. Trimming at V came to 5 bases and at J to 3 bases, leaving 10 bases not matched to a gene. This CDR3 is built from 15 residues. CDR3 coding DNA: TGTGCCAGCAGTCGCTACGGGACAGATTACTACGAGCAGTACTTC. The encoded protein is CASSRYGTDYYEQYF.

This chain joins TRBV30 and TRBJ1-5; 7 bases match TRBD1. Germline CDR1 and CDR2: GTSNPN and SVGIG (reference sequence). Unmatched junction bases numbered 5, after V lost 2 bases and J lost 7 bases. The CDR3 runs 13 residues. CDR3 loop: CAWSLTGSQPQHF. The CDR3 DNA follows: TGTGCCTGGAGTCTGACAGGGAGCCAGCCCCAGCATTTT.

The genes are TRBV28 and TRBJ2-1, with 7 bases matching TRBD2. Trimming at V came to 3 bases and at J to 10 bases, leaving 12 bases not matched to a gene. The length of the CDR3 is 15 residues. Germline V gene lookup returns CDR1 MDHEN and CDR2 SYDVKM. The CDR3 DNA sequence: TGTGCCAGCAGTTTGGGGGGGACCACCTCAGCGGAGCAGTTCTTC. The encoded protein is CASSLGGTTSAEQFF.

This rearrangement joins TRBV11-2 to TRBJ2-1; no clear D gene. CDR1 and CDR2 from the germline V gene are SGHAT and FQNNGV. Trimming cost V 5 bases and J 6 bases, with 17 bases left between them. This CDR3 region has 15 residues. The CDR3, as DNA: TGTGCCAGCAGCACCTACCGAGGCCGCTCCAATGAGCAGTTCTTC. It translates to CASSTYRGRSNEQFF. Based on the CDR3 plus reference TRBV11-2 and TRBJ2-1, the full variable domain is EAGVAQSPRYKIIEKRQSVAFWCNPISGHATLYWYQQILGQGPKLLIQFQNNGVVDDSQLPKDRFSAERLKGVDSTLKIQPAKLEDSAVYLCASSTYRGRSNEQFFGPGTRLTVL.

The chain carries TRBV6-6 and TRBJ1-6, with unresolved D. The CDR3 is 15 residues long. CDR1 MNHNY and CDR2 SVGAGI come from the germline V gene (reference sequence). The V and J ends lost 5 bases and 4 bases respectively, with 12 bases between them. The CDR3 DNA is TGTGCCAGCAGTCGAGAAGGCGGATATAATTCACCCCTCCACTTT. It is translated as CASSREGGYNSPLHF.

This clone has only a few counts. This rearrangement joins TRBV27 to TRBJ2-7, with 8 nucleotides matching TRBD1. Trimming at V came to 1 base and at J to 5 bases, leaving 7 bases not matched to a gene. The CDR3 is 15 amino acids. In germline, CDR1 is MNHEY, CDR2 SMNVEV (reference sequence). CDR3 loop: CASSLWQGAGNEQYF. The CDR3 region has the DNA TGTGCCAGCAGTTTATGGCAGGGGGCGGGCAACGAGCAGTACTTC.

The chain is built from TRBV7-2 and TRBJ2-2; 8 bases line up with TRBD2. J gave up 3 bases and V 2 bases, and 8 bases lay outside the gene matches. There are 17 residues in the CDR3. Germline CDR1 reads SGHTA; CDR2 reads FQGNSA. In nucleotides, the CDR3 is TGTGCCAGCAGCTTATCCTTTCGGGAGGGCCACACCGGGGAGCTGTTTTTT. Protein product: CASSLSFREGHTGELFF.

A single count supports this clone. The chain uses TRBV29-1 and TRBJ2-6; maybe TRBD2 (7 bases). In germline, CDR1 is SQVTM, CDR2 ANQGSEA. The CDR3 is 16 residues long. With 2 bases removed from V and 4 bases from J, the gap between germline ends came to 15 bases. The CDR3: CSVERLGGPGANVLTF. Here the CDR3 DNA reads TGCAGCGTTGAAAGGCTGGGGGGGCCCGGGGCCAACGTCCTGACTTTC.

The rearrangement joins TRBV25-1 to TRBJ2-7, with TRBD1 as a possible D gene (6 bases). The length of the CDR3 is 16 residues. CDR1 and CDR2 from the germline V gene are MGHDK and SYGVNS. Trimming left V 2 bases short and J 6 bases short, with 20 bases between. The DNA of the CDR3 is TGTGCCAGCAGTGAAGGGGGCGGCGGCGGTGGCCGCGAGCAGTACTTC. Translation: CASSEGGGGGGREQYF.

V is TRBV7-9 and J is TRBJ2-3; D not certain. The CDR3 extends over 11 amino acids. CDR1 is SEHNR and CDR2 is FQNEAQ in the germline V gene (reference sequence). The ends were cut back, 4 bases at V and 6 bases at J, with 5 bases in the middle. CDR3 residues: CASSYSDTQYF. CDR3 bases: TGTGCCAGCAGCTACAGCGATACGCAGTATTTT.

A few counts support this clone. The chain is built from TRBV18 and TRBJ1-1; no clear D. CDR3 length: 14 residues. V dropped 2 bases and J dropped 7 bases, with 14 bases sitting between them. The germline V gene encodes CDR1 KGHSH and CDR2 LQKENI. The chain's CDR3 is CASSPEGDSSEAFF. As DNA, the CDR3 is TGTGCCAGCTCACCAGAGGGAGATAGCAGTGAAGCTTTCTTT.

The chain links TRBV27 to TRBJ2-3; TRBD2 agrees at 15 bases. There are 16 residues in the CDR3. The V segment lost 6 bases and the J segment 8 bases; nucleotides outside the gene matches: 9. Germline CDR1 MNHEY, CDR2 SMNVEV (reference sequence). CDR3: CASRTGLAGGPATQYF. CDR3 coding DNA: TGTGCCAGCAGGACTGGACTAGCGGGAGGGCCGGCTACGCAGTATTTT.

CDR3 nucleotides: TGCGCCAGCAGCTTGGACCTACAGGGGTCCACGGGCTACACCTTC. Protein sequence: CASSLDLQGSTGYTF. This chain links TRBV5-1 with TRBJ1-2, with 7 bases aligning to TRBD1. Germline values: CDR1 SGHRS, CDR2 YFSETQ. V lost 0 bases and J lost 8; bases outside the gene matches: 10. This CDR3 contains 15 residues.

The chain is built from TRBV2 and TRBJ2-6; TRBD1 matches 7 bases. Trimming cost V 1 base and J 4 bases; bases outside gene matches: 7. CDR3 length equals 17 residues. Germline V CDR1 and CDR2: SNHLY, FYNNEI. CDR3 coding DNA: TGTGCCAGCAGTGAAGGGGGACAGTTGTCAGGGGCCAACGTCCTGACTTTC. Amino acid sequence: CASSEGGQLSGANVLTF. The variable domain in full, completed from reference TRBV2 and TRBJ2-6, reads EPEVTQTPSHQVTQMGQEVILRCVPISNHLYFYWYRQILGQKVEFLVSFYNNEISEKSEIFDDQFSVERPDGSNFTLKIRSTKLEDSAMYFCASSEGGQLSGANVLTFGAGSRLTVL.

For the CDR3, the DNA is TGTGCCAGCAGCTTGGGGACTAGGGCCAATGAGCAGTTCTTC. Protein product: CASSLGTRANEQFF. V is TRBV11-1 and J is TRBJ2-1; TRBD2 agrees at 8 bases. The CDR3 has 14 residues. The germline V gene has CDR1 SGHAT and CDR2 FQDESV (reference sequence). V was clipped by 3 bases and J by 6 bases; unmatched bases: 4.

This rearrangement joins TRBV19 to TRBJ2-5; 11 nucleotides match TRBD1. The end of the DNA fits TRBJ2-7 better, so the J call may be wrong. Germline CDR1 reads LNHDA; CDR2 reads SQIVND (reference sequence). This CDR3 spans 15 amino acids. CDR3 in amino acids: CASSSTGTGGYEQYF. The CDR3 DNA reads TGTGCCAGTAGTAGCACCGGGACAGGGGGCTACGAGCAGTACTTC.

The CDR3 spells CASSWTSGGYEQYV. CDR3 bases: TGCGCCAGCAGTTGGACTAGCGGGGGCTACGAGCAGTACGTC. The genes are TRBV10-2 and TRBJ2-7; 13 nucleotides agree with TRBD2. CDR3 size: 14 residues. After removal of 5 bases from V and 3 bases from J, the junction contained 1 base not matched to a gene. Germline-derived CDR1 and CDR2 are WSHSY and SAAADI.

The rearrangement joins TRBV7-9 to TRBJ2-1; the D is unclear. This CDR3 contains 12 residues. V lost 3 bases to trimming and J lost 7 bases, with 7 bases between them. CDR1 SEHNR and CDR2 FQNEAQ come from the germline V gene (reference sequence). The CDR3 reads CASSFVPNEQFF. The CDR3 DNA reads TGTGCCAGCAGCTTTGTCCCAAATGAGCAGTTCTTC.

The CDR3 spells CASSQDRGNYGYTF. In nucleotides, the CDR3 is TGCGCCAGCAGCCAAGATCGCGGGAACTATGGCTACACCTTC. The J gene is TRBJ1-2, the V gene TRBV4-1, with D unresolved. V lost 0 bases and J 2 bases, leaving 7 bases between the germline ends. The length of the CDR3 is 14 residues. The germline CDR1 and CDR2 sequences are MGHRA and YSYEKL.

By proportion, this clone is medium-sized. The genes are TRBV4-3 and TRBJ1-2; D is perhaps TRBD1 (5 bases). CDR1 LGHNA and CDR2 YSLEER come from the germline V gene. Trimming left V 3 bases short and J 4 bases short, with 9 bases between. The CDR3 is 13 amino acids. The CDR3 protein is CASSQGLPYGYTF. CDR3 in DNA: TGCGCCAGCAGCCAGGGGCTCCCCTATGGCTACACCTTC.

V and J are TRBV19 and TRBJ2-2; 7 nucleotides line up with TRBD1. Germline V gene data show CDR1 as LNHDA and CDR2 as SQIVND (reference sequence). The CDR3 length is 15 residues. V trimming: 3 bases; J trimming: 1 base; junction bases outside the gene matches: 2. For the CDR3, the DNA is TGTGCCAGTAGTATTCGACAGGGGAACACCGGGGAGCTGTTTTTT. Protein product: CASSIRQGNTGELFF.